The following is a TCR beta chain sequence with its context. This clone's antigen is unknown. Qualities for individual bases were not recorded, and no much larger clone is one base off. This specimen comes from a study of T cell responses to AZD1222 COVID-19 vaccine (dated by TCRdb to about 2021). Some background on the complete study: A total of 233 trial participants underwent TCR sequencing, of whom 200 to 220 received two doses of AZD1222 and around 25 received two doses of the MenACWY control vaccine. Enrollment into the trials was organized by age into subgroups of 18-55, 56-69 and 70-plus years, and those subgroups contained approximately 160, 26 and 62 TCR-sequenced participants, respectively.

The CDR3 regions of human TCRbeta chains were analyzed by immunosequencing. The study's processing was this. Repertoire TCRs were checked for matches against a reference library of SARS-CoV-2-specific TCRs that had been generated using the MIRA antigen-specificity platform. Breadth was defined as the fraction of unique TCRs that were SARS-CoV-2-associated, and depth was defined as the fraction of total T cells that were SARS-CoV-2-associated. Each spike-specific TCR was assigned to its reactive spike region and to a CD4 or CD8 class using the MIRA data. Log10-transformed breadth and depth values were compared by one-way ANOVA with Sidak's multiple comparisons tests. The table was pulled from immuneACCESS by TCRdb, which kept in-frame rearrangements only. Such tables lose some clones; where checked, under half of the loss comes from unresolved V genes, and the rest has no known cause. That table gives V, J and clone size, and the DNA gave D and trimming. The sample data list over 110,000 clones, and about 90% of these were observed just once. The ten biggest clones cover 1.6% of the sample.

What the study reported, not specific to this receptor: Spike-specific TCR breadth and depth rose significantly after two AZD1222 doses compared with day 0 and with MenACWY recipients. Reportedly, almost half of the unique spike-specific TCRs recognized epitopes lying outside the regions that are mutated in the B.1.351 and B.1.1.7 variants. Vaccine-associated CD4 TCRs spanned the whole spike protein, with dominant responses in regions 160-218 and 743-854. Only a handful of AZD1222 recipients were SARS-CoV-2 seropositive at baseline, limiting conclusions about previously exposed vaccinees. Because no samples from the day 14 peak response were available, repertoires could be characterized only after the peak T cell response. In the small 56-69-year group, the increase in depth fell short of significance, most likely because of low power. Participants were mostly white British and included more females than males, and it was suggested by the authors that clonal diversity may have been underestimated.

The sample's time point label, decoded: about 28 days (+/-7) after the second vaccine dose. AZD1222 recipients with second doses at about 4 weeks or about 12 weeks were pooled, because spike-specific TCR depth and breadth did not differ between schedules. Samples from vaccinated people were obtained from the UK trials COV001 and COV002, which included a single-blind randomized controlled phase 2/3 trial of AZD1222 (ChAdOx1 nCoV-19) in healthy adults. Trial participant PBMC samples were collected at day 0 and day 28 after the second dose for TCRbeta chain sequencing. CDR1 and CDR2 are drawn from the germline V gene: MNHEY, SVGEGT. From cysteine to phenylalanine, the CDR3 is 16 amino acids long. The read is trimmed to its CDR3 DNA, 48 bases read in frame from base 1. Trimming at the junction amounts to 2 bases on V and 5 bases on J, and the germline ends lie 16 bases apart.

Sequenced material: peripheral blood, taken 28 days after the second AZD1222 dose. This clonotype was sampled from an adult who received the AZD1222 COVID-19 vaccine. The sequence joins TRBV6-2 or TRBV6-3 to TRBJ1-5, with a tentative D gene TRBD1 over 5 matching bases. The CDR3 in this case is CASSYLRAAGDQPQHF. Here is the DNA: TGTGCCAGCAGTTACCTCCGAGCGGCGGGGGATCAGCCCCAGCATTTT.